This TCR beta chain was observed in a study of blood T cell repertoires in COVID-19 (dated by TCRdb to between 2020 and 2021). Context from the whole study: The collaborator samples originated in the United States, Italy and Spain and spanned the acute and convalescent phases of COVID-19. The prospective study material was composed of cDNA or gDNA derived from T cells, B-cell-depleted T cells, or PBMCs. The dataset comprised deeply sampled blood TCRbeta repertoires from subjects exposed to, actively infected with, or recovered from COVID-19. A freely available public database, intended as a resource for researchers studying the immune response to SARS-CoV-2, is where the repertoires were released. The samples were drawn from two sources: the first 160 participants of the ongoing ImmuneRACE study, and about 1,300 subjects contributed by 6 global collaborators. The sample metadata nearly always contained a de-identified subject ID, COVID-19 status, age in years and sex. Where HLA class I and class II types were available, the types were taken from metadata supplied by the sample provider, not from assay-based typing. General findings and caveats noted by the study authors: The amount of clinical and demographic metadata varied by source and participant and was provided uncurated.

Each collaborating institution followed its own protocols to collect whole blood in K2EDTA tubes. For TCRbeta analysis, collaborator samples were shipped as frozen whole blood, as isolated PBMCs, or as DNA extracted from either sample type. TCRbeta CDR3 regions were amplified from genomic DNA using the immunoSEQ Assay, a bias-controlled multiplex PCR. The original methods were these. The number of nucleated cells in each sample was estimated from the amplification of reference gene primers within the assay. To quantify the absolute abundance of each unique TCRbeta CDR3 rearrangement, sequence reads were collapsed and filtered. Productive Simpson clonality was computed per sample as the square root of Simpson's diversity index over productive rearrangements. The table was pulled from immuneACCESS by TCRdb, which kept in-frame rearrangements only. Such tables lose some clones; where checked, under half of the loss comes from unresolved V genes, and the rest has no known cause. V and J calls and clone size are copied from that table; D and trimming were computed from the DNA. The sample data list roughly 120,000 clones, and 82% of these were observed just once. Roughly 8.2% of the sample comes from the top ten.

Comments on this clone: The antigen this receptor binds is unknown. No qualities accompany the bases; no much larger clone lies one base away.

Inclusive of the bounding cysteine and phenylalanine, the CDR3 is 15 residues long. Only the CDR3 DNA stays, 45 bases, in frame from base 1. The V end loses 10 bases and the J end loses 0 bases, and a stretch of 13 bases separates them. The germline V gene (reference sequence) supplies CDR1 MNHEY and CDR2 SMNVEV. Material: peripheral blood. The chain is encoded by TRBV27 joined to TRBJ2-6; tentative D gene TRBD2, with 5 bases matching. This TCR derives from a man between 70 and 80 years old with acute or convalescent COVID-19. The DNA sequence follows: TGTGCCACCACTTCTGAGGGCTCTGGGGCCAACGTCCTGACTTTC. Its amino acids are CATTSEGSGANVLTF.